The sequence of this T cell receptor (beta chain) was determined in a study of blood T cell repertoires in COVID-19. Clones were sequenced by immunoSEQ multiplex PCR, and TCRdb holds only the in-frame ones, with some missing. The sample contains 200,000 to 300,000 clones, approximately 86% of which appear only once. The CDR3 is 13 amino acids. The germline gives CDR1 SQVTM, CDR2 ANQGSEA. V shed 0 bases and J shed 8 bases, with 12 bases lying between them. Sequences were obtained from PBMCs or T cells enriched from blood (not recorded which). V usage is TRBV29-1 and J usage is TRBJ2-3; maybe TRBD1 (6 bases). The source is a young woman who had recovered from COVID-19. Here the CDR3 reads CSVEDRGSGTQYF. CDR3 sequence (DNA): TGCAGCGTTGAAGACAGGGGTTCGGGTACGCAGTATTTT.